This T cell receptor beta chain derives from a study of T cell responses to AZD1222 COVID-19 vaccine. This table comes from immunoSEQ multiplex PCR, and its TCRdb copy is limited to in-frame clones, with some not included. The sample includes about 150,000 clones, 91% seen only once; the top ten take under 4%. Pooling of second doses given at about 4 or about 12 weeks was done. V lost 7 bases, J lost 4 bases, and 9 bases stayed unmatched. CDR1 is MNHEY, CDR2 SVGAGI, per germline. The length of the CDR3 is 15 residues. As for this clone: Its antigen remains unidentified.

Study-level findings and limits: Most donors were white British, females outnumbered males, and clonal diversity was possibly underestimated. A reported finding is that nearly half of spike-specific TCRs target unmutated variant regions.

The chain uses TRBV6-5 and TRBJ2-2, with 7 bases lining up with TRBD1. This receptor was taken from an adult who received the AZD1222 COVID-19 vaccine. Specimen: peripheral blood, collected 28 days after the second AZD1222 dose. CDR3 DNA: TGTGCCAGCATCCAAAACAGGGGAAGCACCGGGGAGCTGTTTTTT. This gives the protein CASIQNRGSTGELFF.